Presented here are 20 T cell receptor beta chains from one specimen sequenced in a study of human T cells and chemical hapten exposure. TCRdb fed the RACE reads into MiXCR, producing one record per CDR3 protein. The sample contains under 450,000 distinct CDR3 sequences, around 6% of which appear only once. The sample's time point: patch test 2, 6 weeks after DPC sensitization. Treatment given: therapeutic diphenylcyclopropenone sensitization with weekly scalp DPC. The material was whole blood, obtained in connection with sensitization to the hapten diphenylcyclopropenone (DPC). These receptor sequences come from a woman aged 18 to 35 with alopecia areata. Some clones in this sample may be carry-over from other donors' samples.

This clonotype was counted at least ten times. J is TRBJ2-5 and V is TRBV3-1; 9 bases match TRBD2. The CDR3 consists of 15 residues. Germline V lookup: CDR1 LGHDT, CDR2 YNNKEL (reference sequence). V lost 4 bases, J lost 1 base, and 4 bases stayed unmatched. Written as DNA, the CDR3 is TGTGCCAGCAGCCTCGTAGCGGGGGCCCAAGAGACCCAGTACTTC. Its translation: CASSLVAGAQETQYF.

Ten or more counts support this clonotype. This chain uses TRBV4-2 with TRBJ1-5; D possibly corresponds to TRBD1 (6 bases). Trimming removed 0 bases from V and 5 bases from J, with 14 bases in between. The CDR3 runs 16 residues. Germline V lookup: CDR1 LGHNA, CDR2 YNFKEQ. The CDR3 here is CASSQDLGRGYQPQHF. Here the CDR3 DNA reads TGTGCCAGCAGCCAAGACCTGGGCAGGGGCTATCAGCCCCAGCATTTT.

The chain joins TRBV7-8 to TRBJ2-3; TRBD2 aligns across 12 bases. Looked up from germline, CDR1 is SGHVS and CDR2 is FQNEAQ. J gave up 5 bases and V 3 bases, and 3 bases lay outside the gene matches. The CDR3 covers 15 residues. The CDR3 reads CASSFLAGGQDTQYF. In DNA, the CDR3 is TGTGCCAGCAGCTTTCTAGCGGGGGGGCAAGATACGCAGTATTTT. The full variable domain, in which reference TRBV7-8 and TRBJ2-3 provide the parts outside the CDR3, is GAGVSQSPRYKVAKRGQDVALRCDPISGHVSLFWYQQALGQGPEFLTYFQNEAQLDKSGLPSDRFFAERPEGSVSTLKIQRTQQEDSAVYLCASSFLAGGQDTQYFGPGTRLTVL.

At least ten counts were recorded for this clonotype. V is TRBV10-3 and J is TRBJ1-2, with 10 positions matching TRBD1. CDR3 length equals 17 residues. J lost 4 bases, V lost 4 bases, and 12 bases had no gene match. Looked up from germline, CDR1 is ENHRY and CDR2 is SYGVKD. The chain's CDR3 is CAISVTGTGEIGYGYTF. In DNA form, the CDR3 reads TGTGCCATCAGTGTGACCGGGACAGGGGAGATAGGCTATGGCTACACCTTC.

In its sample, this clonotype was seen a few times. The chain joins TRBV20-1 to TRBJ2-3; TRBD2 might be the D (7 bases). CDR3 size: 15 residues. Deletions cut 3 bases from V and 2 bases from J, with 15 bases between. In germline, CDR1 is DFQATT, CDR2 SNEGSKA (reference sequence). The DNA for the CDR3 is TGCAGTGCTAGTCGGACTAGGGGGAACACAGATACGCAGTATTTT. This sequence encodes CSASRTRGNTDTQYF.

The chain combines TRBV4-2 with TRBJ1-2; D gene uncertain. The germline gives CDR1 LGHNA, CDR2 YNFKEQ. V shed 5 bases and J shed 4 bases, with 20 bases lying between them. The CDR3 consists of 16 residues. This CDR3 is CASSASRRTSFYGYTF. In nucleotides, the CDR3 is TGTGCCAGCAGCGCCTCCCGCAGGACGTCGTTCTATGGCTACACCTTC.

This clonotype showed up many times. The chain combines TRBV6-1 with TRBJ1-5; 7 positions agree with TRBD1. CDR1 is MNHNS, CDR2 SASEGT, per germline. V lost 0 bases to trimming and J lost 0 bases; unmatched junction nucleotides: 20. CDR3 size: 22 residues. CDR3 loop: CASSEARPRRQGILYSNQPQHF. The CDR3 coding sequence is TGTGCCAGCAGTGAAGCGCGCCCACGACGACAGGGTATCCTTTATAGCAATCAGCCCCAGCATTTT.

This clonotype was seen repeatedly, ten times or more. The V and J genes are TRBV10-3 and TRBJ1-1; maybe TRBD1 (5 bases). The CDR3 consists of 15 residues. Looked up from germline, CDR1 is ENHRY and CDR2 is SYGVKD. V shed 7 bases and J shed 2 bases, with 17 bases lying between them. CDR3 region: CAITEEPGFNTEAFF. CDR3 in DNA: TGTGCCATCACCGAGGAGCCAGGGTTTAACACTGAAGCTTTCTTT.

The genes are TRBV12-5 and TRBJ1-3; D is undetermined. V lost 6 bases, J lost 0 bases, and 9 bases lay in between. This CDR3 region has 14 residues. The V gene's germline CDR1 is LGHNT and CDR2 FRNRAP. The CDR3 sequence is CASGPGSSGNTIYF. CDR3 nucleotide sequence: TGTGCTAGTGGGCCCGGGAGCTCTGGAAACACCATATATTTT. Full variable domain (missing parts from reference TRBV12-5 and TRBJ1-3): DARVTQTPRHKVTEMGQEVTMRCQPILGHNTVFWYRQTMMQGLELLAYFRNRAPLDDSGMPKDRFSAEMPDATLATLKIQPSEPRDSAVYFCASGPGSSGNTIYFGEGSWLTVV.

This clonotype was seen a handful of times. The chain has TRBV7-9 and TRBJ2-7; 10 bases map to TRBD1. The CDR3 is 14 amino acids. J lost 0 bases, V lost 8 bases, and 4 bases had no gene match. The germline V gene has CDR1 SEHNR and CDR2 FQNEAQ (reference sequence). DNA for the CDR3: TGTGCCAGCCGACAGGGGGCAAGCTCCTACGAGCAGTACTTC. Protein sequence: CASRQGASSYEQYF. Together with reference TRBV7-9 and TRBJ2-7, the CDR3 gives the full variable domain: DTGVSQNPRHKITKRGQNVTFRCDPISEHNRLYWYRQTLGQGPEFLTYFQNEAQLEKSRLLSDRFSAERPKGSFSTLEIQRTEQGDSAMYLCASRQGASSYEQYFGPGTRLTVT.

The sample holds one count of this clonotype. V usage is TRBV6-5 and J usage is TRBJ2-7, with 8 bases that match TRBD2. Germline V gene sequence: CDR1 MNHEY, CDR2 SVGAGI. This CDR3 has 17 residues. V shed 0 bases and J 4 bases; nucleotides not matched to a gene: 11. The CDR3 DNA sequence: TGTGCCAGCAGTTACTCGGAAGGTAACGGGGGGGCGTACGAGCAGTACTTC. Its protein is CASSYSEGNGGAYEQYF.

In its sample, this clonotype was seen many times. This chain joins TRBV4-3 and TRBJ1-2; no clear D. There are 14 residues in the CDR3. V lost 4 bases to trimming and J lost 2 bases, with 11 bases between them. Germline CDR1 is LGHNA and CDR2 is YSLEER. The CDR3 DNA follows: TGCGCCAGCAGCCCGGACGTCGTGAACTATGGCTACACCTTC. Translating gives CASSPDVVNYGYTF.

This clonotype was seen more than once but under ten times. This chain connects TRBV5-6 to TRBJ1-1; D is possibly TRBD1 (5 bases). CDR3 length equals 13 residues. Germline V gene data show CDR1 as SGHDT and CDR2 as YYEEEE. V lost 4 bases and J 6 bases, leaving 13 bases between the germline ends. CDR3 loop: CASSAGSWAEAFF. The CDR3, as DNA: TGTGCCAGCAGCGCAGGGAGTTGGGCTGAAGCTTTCTTT.

This chain uses TRBV6-2 or TRBV6-3 with TRBJ2-3, with 8 bases identical to TRBD1. The CDR3 is made up of 14 amino acids. The V gene's germline CDR1 is MNHEY and CDR2 SVGEGT. V trimming: 5 bases; J trimming: 5 bases; junction bases outside the gene matches: 6. CDR3 sequence reads: CASSPRGRGDTQYF. The CDR3 DNA reads TGTGCCAGCAGTCCCAGGGGGCGCGGAGATACGCAGTATTTT.

This clonotype has ten or more counts. This chain links TRBV7-2 with TRBJ1-4; 8 bases map to TRBD1. In germline, CDR1 is SGHTA, CDR2 FQGNSA. V shed 5 bases, J shed 10 bases, and the junction held 12 bases outside the gene matches. The CDR3 runs to 15 residues. CDR3 nucleotide sequence: TGTGCCAGCAGCCCAACGAAACAACAGGGGGGAAAACTGTTTTTT. Translation: CASSPTKQQGGKLFF.

This clonotype showed up many times. The V and J genes are TRBV6-2 or TRBV6-3 and TRBJ1-5; D is unclear. V lost 5 bases and J lost 1, with 9 bases in between. Germline lookup yields CDR1 MNHEY and CDR2 SVGEGT. The CDR3 is 14 amino acids. The CDR3 region is CASSQDSSNQPQHF. CDR3 nucleotides: TGTGCCAGCAGTCAGGATAGCAGCAATCAGCCCCAGCATTTT.

The chain has TRBV19 and TRBJ1-5; 9 positions agree with TRBD1. The CDR3 contains 15 residues. The junction had 7 bases not matched to a gene; V was cut back by 5 bases and J by 5 bases. CDR1 and CDR2 from the germline V gene are LNHDA and SQIVND (reference sequence). The CDR3 sequence is CASSLQGAVDQPQHF. CDR3 sequence (DNA): TGTGCCAGTAGTCTACAGGGGGCGGTAGATCAGCCCCAGCATTTT. Supplemented by reference TRBV19 and TRBJ1-5, the full variable domain reads DGGITQSPKYLFRKEGQNVTLSCEQNLNHDAMYWYRQDPGQGLRLIYYSQIVNDFQKGDIAEGYSVSREKKESFPLTVTSAQKNPTAFYLCASSLQGAVDQPQHFGDGTRLSIL.

This clonotype appeared once. The chain combines TRBV4-2 with TRBJ2-2, with no clear D. The CDR3 is made up of 17 amino acids. The V end was cut by 4 bases, the J end by 1 base, with 16 bases between. In germline, CDR1 is LGHNA, CDR2 YNFKEQ. CDR3 region: CASSLNLPIENTGELFF. Here the CDR3 DNA reads TGTGCCAGCAGCCTCAACCTTCCAATCGAGAACACCGGGGAGCTGTTTTTT.

For this clonotype: Compared with germline, one end of the junction differs, possibly owing to a read error. This sequence joins TRBV2 and TRBJ2-7, with TRBD1 matching over 9 bases. Germline V CDR1 and CDR2: SNHLY, FYNNEI. The CDR3 is 11 amino acids. CDR3 residues: CASSTGGYGDF. The CDR3 DNA reads as TGTGCCAGCAGCACAGGGGGCTACGGGGACTTC. Based on the CDR3 plus reference TRBV2 and TRBJ2-7, the full variable domain is EPEVTQTPSHQVTQMGQEVILRCVPISNHLYFYWYRQILGQKVEFLVSFYNNEISEKSEIFDDQFSVERPDGSNFTLKIRSTKLEDSAMYFCASSTGGYGDFGPGTRLTVT.

The table lists this clonotype with many counts. V gene TRBV27 combines with J gene TRBJ2-1; tentative D call: TRBD1 (6 bases). The CDR3 is made up of 14 amino acids. V lost 6 bases to trimming and J lost 4 bases, with 13 bases between them. Germline CDR1 is MNHEY and CDR2 is SMNVEV (reference sequence). CDR3 nucleotide sequence: TGTGCCAGCAGCCACAGGGAAGGGTACAATGAGCAGTTCTTC. Its translation is CASSHREGYNEQFF.